The T cell receptor (beta chain) under discussion was sequenced for a study of neoadjuvant anti-PD-1 for oral cavity cancer. This table comes from immunoSEQ multiplex PCR, and its TCRdb copy is limited to in-frame clones, with some not included. Of about 8,000 clones listed, roughly 70% are singletons. Time point specified: after neoadjuvant nivolumab, at surgical resection. Analysis of PBMCs was direct, with no culture step. Per germline, CDR1 MNHNS and CDR2 SASEGT. The CDR3 consists of 15 residues. V was pared by 11 bases and J by 0 bases, with 10 bases of the junction left unmatched. The chain carries TRBV6-1 and TRBJ1-3; 7 bases match TRBD1. This TCR was sampled from a person between 35 and 79 years old with oral cavity squamous cell carcinoma. The sequences come from PBMCs, collected after nivolumab (anti-PD-1) treatment. CDR3 sequence: CAGARDSLSGNTIYF. The CDR3 region has the DNA TGTGCCGGGGCCCGGGACAGCCTCTCTGGAAACACCATATATTTT.